The clone carrying this T cell receptor (beta chain) was found a few times. The antigen remains unidentified. The record originates from a study of T-cell memory formation after mild COVID-19. Constant-segment primers and 5'RACE yielded cDNA libraries for TCR alpha and TCR beta, each carrying sample barcodes and UMIs. TCRdb passed the 5' RACE reads through MiXCR, listing each CDR3 protein once. The sample holds under 150,000 distinct CDR3 sequences, approximately 22% seen once. Regarding the study as a whole: Of the contracting clones, CD4+ ones lay mainly in CM and EM, and CD8+ ones in EMRA.

The CDR3 is made up of 19 amino acids. With V trimmed by 6 bases and J by 8 bases, 21 bases remained unmatched. The germline CDR1 and CDR2 sequences are ENHRY and SYGVKD. Sequenced sample: PBMCs or a T cell subset sorted from them (not recorded which). The chain joins TRBV10-3 to TRBJ2-3, with 12 nucleotides matching TRBD2. The origin of this receptor is a man aged 18 to 29 who had mild COVID-19 (a few samples of this study predate the infection). Cell type and time point are not known. CDR3 loop: CAIRRTSGEPPRELGTQYF. CDR3 nucleotides: TGTGCCATCAGACGGACTAGCGGGGAGCCCCCCCGTGAGTTGGGTACGCAGTATTTT.